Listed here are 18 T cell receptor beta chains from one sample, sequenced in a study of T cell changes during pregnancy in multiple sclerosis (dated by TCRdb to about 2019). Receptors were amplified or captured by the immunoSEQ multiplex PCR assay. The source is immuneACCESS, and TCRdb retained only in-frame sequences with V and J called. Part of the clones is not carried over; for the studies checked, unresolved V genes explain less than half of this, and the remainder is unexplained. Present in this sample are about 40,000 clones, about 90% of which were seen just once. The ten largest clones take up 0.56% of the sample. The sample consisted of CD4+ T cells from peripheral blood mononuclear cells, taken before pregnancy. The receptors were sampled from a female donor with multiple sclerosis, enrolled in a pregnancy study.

The CDR3 reads CASSLTGQGRSGELFF. The CDR3 DNA is TGTGCCAGCAGCTTAACAGGGCAGGGGCGTAGCGGGGAGCTGTTTTTT. The chain uses TRBV7-3 and TRBJ2-2; possible D gene TRBD1, 6 bases. Germline CDR1 reads SGHTA; CDR2 reads FQGTGA. This CDR3 contains 16 residues. V was pared by 0 bases and J by 7 bases, with 15 bases between.

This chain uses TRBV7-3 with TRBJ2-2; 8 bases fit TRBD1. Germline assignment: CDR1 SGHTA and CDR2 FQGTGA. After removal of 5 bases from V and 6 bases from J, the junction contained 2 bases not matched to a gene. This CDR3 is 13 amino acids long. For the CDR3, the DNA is TGTGCCAGCAGCCCGACAGGGGCCGGGGAGCTGTTTTTT. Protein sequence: CASSPTGAGELFF.

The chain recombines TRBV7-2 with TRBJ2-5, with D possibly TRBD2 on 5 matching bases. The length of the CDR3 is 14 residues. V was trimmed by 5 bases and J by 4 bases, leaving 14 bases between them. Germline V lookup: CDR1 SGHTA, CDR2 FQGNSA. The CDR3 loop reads CASSPAGESETQYF. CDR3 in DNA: TGTGCCAGCAGCCCCGCTGGGGAGTCAGAGACCCAGTACTTC.

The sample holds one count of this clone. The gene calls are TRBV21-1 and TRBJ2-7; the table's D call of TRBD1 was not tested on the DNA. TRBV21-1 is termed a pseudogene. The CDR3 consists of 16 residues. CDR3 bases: TGTGCCAGCAGCAAATATTTTTCCGGGACAGGGGACGAGCAGTACTTC. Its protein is CASSKYFSGTGDEQYF.

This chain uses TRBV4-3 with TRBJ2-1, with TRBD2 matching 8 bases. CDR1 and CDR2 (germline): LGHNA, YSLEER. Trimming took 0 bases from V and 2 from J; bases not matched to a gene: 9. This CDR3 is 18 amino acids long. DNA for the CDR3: TGCGCCAGCAGCCAAGATTTAGGGGACGGGGGGGCCTACAATGAGCAGTTCTTC. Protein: CASSQDLGDGGAYNEQFF.

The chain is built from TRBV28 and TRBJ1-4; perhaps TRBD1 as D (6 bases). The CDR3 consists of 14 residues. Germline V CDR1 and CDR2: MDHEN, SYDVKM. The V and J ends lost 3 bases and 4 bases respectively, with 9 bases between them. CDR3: CASSFQGSNEKLFF. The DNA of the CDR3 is TGTGCCAGCAGTTTCCAGGGGAGTAATGAAAAACTGTTTTTT.

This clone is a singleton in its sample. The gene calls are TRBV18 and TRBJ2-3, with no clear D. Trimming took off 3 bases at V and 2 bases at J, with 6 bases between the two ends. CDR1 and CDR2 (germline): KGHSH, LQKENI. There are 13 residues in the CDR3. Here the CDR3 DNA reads TGTGCCAGCTCACCTCTAATCACAGATACGCAGTATTTT. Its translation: CASSPLITDTQYF. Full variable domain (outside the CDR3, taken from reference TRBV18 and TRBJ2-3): NAGVMQNPRHLVRRRGQEARLRCSPMKGHSHVYWYRQLPEEGLKFMVYLQKENIIDESGMPKERFSAEFPKEGPSILRIQQVVRGDSAAYFCASSPLITDTQYFGPGTRLTVL.

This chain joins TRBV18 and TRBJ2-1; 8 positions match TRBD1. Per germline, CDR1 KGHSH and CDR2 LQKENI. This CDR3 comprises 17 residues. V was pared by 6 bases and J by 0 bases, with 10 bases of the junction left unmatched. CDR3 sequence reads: CASSALTGGSSYNEQFF. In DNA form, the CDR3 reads TGTGCCAGCTCGGCACTTACAGGGGGTAGCTCCTACAATGAGCAGTTCTTC.

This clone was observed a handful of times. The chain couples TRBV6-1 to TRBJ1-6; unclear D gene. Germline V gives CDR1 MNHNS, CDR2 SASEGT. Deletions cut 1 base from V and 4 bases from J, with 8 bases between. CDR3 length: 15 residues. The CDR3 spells CASSEGQAYNSPLHF. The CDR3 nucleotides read TGTGCCAGCAGTGAAGGGCAGGCGTATAATTCACCCCTCCACTTT.

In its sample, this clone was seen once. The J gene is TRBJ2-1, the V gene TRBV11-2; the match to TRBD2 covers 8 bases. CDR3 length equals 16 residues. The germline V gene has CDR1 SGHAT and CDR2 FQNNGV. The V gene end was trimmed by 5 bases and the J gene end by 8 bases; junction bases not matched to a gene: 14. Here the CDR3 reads CASSQRAAGARDEQFF. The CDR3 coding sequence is TGTGCCAGCAGCCAAAGGGCAGCGGGGGCACGGGATGAGCAGTTCTTC.

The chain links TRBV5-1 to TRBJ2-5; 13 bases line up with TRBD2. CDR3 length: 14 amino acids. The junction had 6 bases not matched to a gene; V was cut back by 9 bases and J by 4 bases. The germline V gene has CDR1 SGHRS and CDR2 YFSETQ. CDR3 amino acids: CATSLAGGPETQYF. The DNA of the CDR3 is TGCGCCACCTCACTAGCGGGGGGGCCAGAGACCCAGTACTTC.

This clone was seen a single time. The CDR3 loop reads CASETPNYGYTF. The CDR3 bases are TGTGCCAGTGAGACACCTAACTATGGCTACACCTTC. The chain couples TRBV6-5 to TRBJ1-2; D is uncertain. The CDR3 has 12 residues. Trimming took off 9 bases at V and 0 bases at J, with 8 bases between the two ends. The germline gives CDR1 MNHEY, CDR2 SVGAGI.

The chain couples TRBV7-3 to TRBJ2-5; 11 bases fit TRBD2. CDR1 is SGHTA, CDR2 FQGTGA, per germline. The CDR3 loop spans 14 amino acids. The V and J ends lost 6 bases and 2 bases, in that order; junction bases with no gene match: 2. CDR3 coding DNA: TGTGCCAGCAGTAGCGGGGGGGTACAAGAGACCCAGTACTTC. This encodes CASSSGGVQETQYF.

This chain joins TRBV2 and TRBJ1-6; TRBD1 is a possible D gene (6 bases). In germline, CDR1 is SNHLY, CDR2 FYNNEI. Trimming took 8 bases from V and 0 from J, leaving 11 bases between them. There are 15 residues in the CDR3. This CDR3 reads CASQGQTSYNSPLHF. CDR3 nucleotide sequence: TGTGCCAGCCAAGGACAGACCTCCTATAATTCACCCCTCCACTTT.

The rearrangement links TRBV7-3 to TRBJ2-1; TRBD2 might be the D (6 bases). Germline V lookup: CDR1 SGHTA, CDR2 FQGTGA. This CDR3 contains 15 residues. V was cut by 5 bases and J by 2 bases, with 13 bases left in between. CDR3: CASSPRRETYNEQFF. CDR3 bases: TGTGCCAGCAGCCCTCGGCGGGAAACCTACAATGAGCAGTTCTTC.

The CDR3 DNA reads as TGTGCCAGTAGGAGGGTATATAGCAATCAGCCCCAGCATTTT. Translation: CASRRVYSNQPQHF. J is TRBJ1-5 and V is TRBV19; D is ambiguous. Trimming shortened V by 6 bases and J by 0 bases, and 9 bases separated the two germline ends. Germline lookup yields CDR1 LNHDA and CDR2 SQIVND (reference sequence). This CDR3 has 14 amino acids.

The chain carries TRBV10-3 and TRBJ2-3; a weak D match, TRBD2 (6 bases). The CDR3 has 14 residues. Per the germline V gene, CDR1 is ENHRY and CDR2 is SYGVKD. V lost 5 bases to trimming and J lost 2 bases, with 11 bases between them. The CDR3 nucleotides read TGTGCCATCAGTAGGCGGGAAACCACAGATACGCAGTATTTT. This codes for CAISRRETTDTQYF.

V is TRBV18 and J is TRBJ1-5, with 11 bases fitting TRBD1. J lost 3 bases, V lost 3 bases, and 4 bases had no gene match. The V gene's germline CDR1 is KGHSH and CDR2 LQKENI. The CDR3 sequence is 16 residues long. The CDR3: CASSPTGQGANQPQHF. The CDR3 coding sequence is TGTGCCAGCTCACCGACCGGACAGGGGGCCAATCAGCCCCAGCATTTT.